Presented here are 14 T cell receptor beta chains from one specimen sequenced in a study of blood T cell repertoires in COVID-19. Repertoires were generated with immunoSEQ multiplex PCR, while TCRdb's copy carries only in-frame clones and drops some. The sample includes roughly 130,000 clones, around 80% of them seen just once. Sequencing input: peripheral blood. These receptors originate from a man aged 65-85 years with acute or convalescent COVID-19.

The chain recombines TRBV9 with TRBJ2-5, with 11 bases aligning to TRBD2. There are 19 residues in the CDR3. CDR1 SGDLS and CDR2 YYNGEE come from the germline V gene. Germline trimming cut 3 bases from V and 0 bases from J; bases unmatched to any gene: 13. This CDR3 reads CASSADPLAGVPYQETQYF. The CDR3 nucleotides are TGTGCCAGCAGCGCCGACCCACTAGCGGGGGTCCCGTACCAAGAGACCCAGTACTTC.

The CDR3 bases are TGTGCCAGCAACCTTAGTTGGGACAGGTTTACCAATCAGCCCCAGCATTTT. Protein: CASNLSWDRFTNQPQHF. V and J are TRBV27 and TRBJ1-5; 8 bases agree with TRBD1. This CDR3 has 17 amino acids. The V gene's germline CDR1 is MNHEY and CDR2 SMNVEV (reference sequence). The trim removed 7 bases at V and 3 bases at J, leaving 14 bases unmatched.

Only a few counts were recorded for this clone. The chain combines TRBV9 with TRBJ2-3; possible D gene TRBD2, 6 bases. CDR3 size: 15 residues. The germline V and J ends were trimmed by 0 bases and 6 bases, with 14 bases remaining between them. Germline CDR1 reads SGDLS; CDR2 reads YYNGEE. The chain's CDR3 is CASSVGLTSSDTQYF. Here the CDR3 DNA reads TGTGCCAGCAGCGTAGGCCTCACTAGCTCCGATACGCAGTATTTT.

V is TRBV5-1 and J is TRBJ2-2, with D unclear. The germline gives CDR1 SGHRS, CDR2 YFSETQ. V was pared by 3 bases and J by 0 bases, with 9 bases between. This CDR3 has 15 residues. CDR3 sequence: CASSSIQPNTGELFF. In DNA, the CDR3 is TGCGCCAGCAGCTCAATACAGCCGAACACCGGGGAGCTGTTTTTT.

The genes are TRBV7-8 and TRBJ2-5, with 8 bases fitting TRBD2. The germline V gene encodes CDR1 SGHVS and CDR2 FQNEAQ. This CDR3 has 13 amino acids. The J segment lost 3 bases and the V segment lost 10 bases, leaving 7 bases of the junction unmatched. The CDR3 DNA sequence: TGTGCCACCACAGGACTAGCCGAAGAGACCCAGTACTTC. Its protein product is CATTGLAEETQYF.

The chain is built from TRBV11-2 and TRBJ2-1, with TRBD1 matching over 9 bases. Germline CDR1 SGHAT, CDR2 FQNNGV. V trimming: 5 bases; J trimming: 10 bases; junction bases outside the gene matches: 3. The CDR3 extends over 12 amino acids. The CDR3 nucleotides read TGTGCCAGCAGCCGGGACAGGGACGAGCAGTTCTTC. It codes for CASSRDRDEQFF.

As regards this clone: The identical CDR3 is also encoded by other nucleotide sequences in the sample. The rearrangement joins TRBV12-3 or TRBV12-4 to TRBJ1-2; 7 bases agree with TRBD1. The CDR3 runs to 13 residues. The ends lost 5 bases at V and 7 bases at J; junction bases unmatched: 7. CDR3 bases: TGTGCCAGCAGTCCCAGACAGGGAAGTGGCTACACCTTC. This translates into CASSPRQGSGYTF.

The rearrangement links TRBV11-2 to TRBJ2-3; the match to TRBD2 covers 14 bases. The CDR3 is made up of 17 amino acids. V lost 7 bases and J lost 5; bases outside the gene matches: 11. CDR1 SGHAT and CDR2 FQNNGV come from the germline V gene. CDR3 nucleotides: TGTGCCAGCACCGGACTAGCGGGGGGTTGGGGGGTAGATACGCAGTATTTT. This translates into CASTGLAGGWGVDTQYF.

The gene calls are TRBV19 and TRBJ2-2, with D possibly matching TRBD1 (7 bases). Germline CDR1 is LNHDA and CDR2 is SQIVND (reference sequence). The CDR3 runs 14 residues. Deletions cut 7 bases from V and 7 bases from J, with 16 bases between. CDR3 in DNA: TGTGCCAGTAAATATGGAGGGGGCGGCGGGGAGCTGTTTTTT. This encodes CASKYGGGGGELFF.

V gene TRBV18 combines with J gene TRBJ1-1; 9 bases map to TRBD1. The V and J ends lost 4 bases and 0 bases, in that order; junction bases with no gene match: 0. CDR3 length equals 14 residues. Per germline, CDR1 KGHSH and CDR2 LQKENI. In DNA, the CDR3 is TGTGCCAGCTCACGGACAGGGGTGAACACTGAAGCTTTCTTT. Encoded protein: CASSRTGVNTEAFF. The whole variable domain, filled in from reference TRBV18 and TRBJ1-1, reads NAGVMQNPRHLVRRRGQEARLRCSPMKGHSHVYWYRQLPEEGLKFMVYLQKENIIDESGMPKERFSAEFPKEGPSILRIQQVVRGDSAAYFCASSRTGVNTEAFFGQGTRLTVV.

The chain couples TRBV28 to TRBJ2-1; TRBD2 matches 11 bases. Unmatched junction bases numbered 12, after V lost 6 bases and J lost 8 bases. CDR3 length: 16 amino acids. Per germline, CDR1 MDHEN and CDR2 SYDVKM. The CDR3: CASSAAGTSGKDEQFF. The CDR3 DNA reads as TGTGCCAGCAGCGCGGCCGGGACTAGCGGCAAGGATGAGCAGTTCTTC.

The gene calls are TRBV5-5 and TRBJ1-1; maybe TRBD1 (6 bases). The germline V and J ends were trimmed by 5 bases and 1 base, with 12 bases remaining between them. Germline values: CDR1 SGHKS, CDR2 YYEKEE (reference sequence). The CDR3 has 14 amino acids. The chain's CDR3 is CASRTTGRNTEAFF. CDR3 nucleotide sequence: TGTGCCAGCAGGACGACAGGAAGGAACACTGAAGCTTTCTTT.

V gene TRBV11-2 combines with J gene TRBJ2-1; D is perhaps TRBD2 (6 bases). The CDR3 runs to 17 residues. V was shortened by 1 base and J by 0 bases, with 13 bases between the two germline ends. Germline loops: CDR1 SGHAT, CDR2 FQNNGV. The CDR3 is CASSLGGGMSSYNEQFF. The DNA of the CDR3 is TGTGCCAGCAGCTTAGGAGGCGGGATGAGCTCCTACAATGAGCAGTTCTTC. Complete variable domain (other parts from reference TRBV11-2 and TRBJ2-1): EAGVAQSPRYKIIEKRQSVAFWCNPISGHATLYWYQQILGQGPKLLIQFQNNGVVDDSQLPKDRFSAERLKGVDSTLKIQPAKLEDSAVYLCASSLGGGMSSYNEQFFGPGTRLTVL.

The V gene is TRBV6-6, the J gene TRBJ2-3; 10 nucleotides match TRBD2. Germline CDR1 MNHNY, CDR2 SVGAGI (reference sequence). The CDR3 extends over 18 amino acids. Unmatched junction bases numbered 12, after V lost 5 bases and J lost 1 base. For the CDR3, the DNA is TGTGCCAGCAGTCCACCTAGCGGGGGAGGTGAGGGCACAGATACGCAGTATTTT. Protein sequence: CASSPPSGGGEGTDTQYF.